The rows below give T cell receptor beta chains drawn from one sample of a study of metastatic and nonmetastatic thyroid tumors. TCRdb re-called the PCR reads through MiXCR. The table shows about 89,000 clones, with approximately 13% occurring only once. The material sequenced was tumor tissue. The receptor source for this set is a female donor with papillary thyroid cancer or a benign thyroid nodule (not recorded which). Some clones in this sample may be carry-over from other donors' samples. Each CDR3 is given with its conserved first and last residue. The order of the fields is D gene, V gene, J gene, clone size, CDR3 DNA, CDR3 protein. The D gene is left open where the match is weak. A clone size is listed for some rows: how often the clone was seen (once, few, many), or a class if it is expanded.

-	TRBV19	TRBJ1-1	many	TGTGCCAGTACCCCAAATGAGGGCACTGAAGCTTTCTTT	CASTPNEGTEAFF
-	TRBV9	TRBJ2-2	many	TGTGCCAGCAGCGTAAAGGGGTTTTCCGGGGAGCTGTTTTTT	CASSVKGFSGELFF
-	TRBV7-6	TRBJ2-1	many	TGTGCCAGCAGCTTAGAACGGGGCGAAACCTACAATGAGCAGTTCTTC	CASSLERGETYNEQFF
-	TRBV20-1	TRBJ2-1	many	TGCAGTGCTAGAGAATTGTCCGTCTACGACAATGAGCAGTTCTTC	CSARELSVYDNEQFF
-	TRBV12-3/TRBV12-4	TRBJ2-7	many	TGTGCCAGCAAGCCGGGACGGACCTACGAGCAGTACTTC	CASKPGRTYEQYF
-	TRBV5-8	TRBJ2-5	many	TGTGCCAGCAGCTTTTTAACAGGGCACGAGACCCAGTACTTC	CASSFLTGHETQYF
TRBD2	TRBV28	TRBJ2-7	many	TGTGCCAGCAGTTCAGTACTAGCGGGAGGGCCGATCTCCTACGAGCAGTACTTC	CASSSVLAGGPISYEQYF
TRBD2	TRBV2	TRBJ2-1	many	TGTGCCAGCGGGGGCGGGAGGGAGCAGTTCTTC	CASGGGREQFF
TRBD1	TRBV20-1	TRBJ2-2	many	TGCAGTGCTAGAGTACCGGGACAGGGGACCGGGGAGCTGTTTTTT	CSARVPGQGTGELFF
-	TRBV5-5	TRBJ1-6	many	TGTGCCAGCAGCTTGGGGCAGAATTCACCCCTCCACTTT	CASSLGQNSPLHF
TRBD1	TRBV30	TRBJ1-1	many	TGTGCCTGGAGTGTATGGGGGACAGCGAACACTGAAGCTTTCTTT	CAWSVWGTANTEAFF
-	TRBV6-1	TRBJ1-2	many	TGTGCCAGCAGTGAAGAGACCCCTGGGACCTTC	CASSEETPGTF
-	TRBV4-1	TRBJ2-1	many	TGCGCCAGCAGCCAAGGAGGAGGGCAAGGGGCATACAATGAGCAGTTCTTC	CASSQGGGQGAYNEQFF
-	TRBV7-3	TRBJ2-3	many	TGTGCCAGCAGCTTAACGGGGTCAGATACGCAGTATTTT	CASSLTGSDTQYF
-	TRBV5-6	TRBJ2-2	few	TGTGCCAGCAGCTTGTCTGGGAGCACCGGGGAGCTGTTTTTT	CASSLSGSTGELFF
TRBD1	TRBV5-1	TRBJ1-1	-	TGCGCCAGCAGCTCGCACAGGGGGCTGACTGAAGCTTTCTTT	CASSSHRGLTEAFF
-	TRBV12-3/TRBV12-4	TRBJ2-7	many	TGTGCCAGCAGTTTATCCTGGCTCTCCTACGAGCAGTACTTC	CASSLSWLSYEQYF
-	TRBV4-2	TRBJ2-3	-	TGTGCCAGCAGCCAGGGCTCTTTGGGACACCAACTCACAGATACGCAGTATTTT	CASSQGSLGHQLTDTQYF
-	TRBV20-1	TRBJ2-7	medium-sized	TGCAGTGCTAGCGCCGGGCCATTATACGAGCAGTACTTC	CSASAGPLYEQYF
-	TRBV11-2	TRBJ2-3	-	TGTGCCAGCAGCATAGATCTGTGGGGAGACACAGATACGCAGTATTTT	CASSIDLWGDTDTQYF
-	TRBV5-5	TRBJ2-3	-	TGTGCCAGCAGCTTGGGGACTATGAACACAGATACGCAGTATTTT	CASSLGTMNTDTQYF
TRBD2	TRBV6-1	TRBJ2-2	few	TGTGCCAGCAGGGGACTAGCGGGAGAGAAAGACACCGGGGAGCTGTTTTTT	CASRGLAGEKDTGELFF
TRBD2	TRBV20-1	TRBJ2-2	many	TGCAGTGCTAGATCTCTAGCGGGACACGGGGAGCTGTTTTTT	CSARSLAGHGELFF
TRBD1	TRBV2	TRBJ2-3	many	TGTGCCAGCACTAACAGGGGTCTGGATACGCAGTATTTT	CASTNRGLDTQYF
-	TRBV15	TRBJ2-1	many	TGTGCCACCAGCAGAGCCAGCGGGTTCAATGAGCAGTTCTTC	CATSRASGFNEQFF
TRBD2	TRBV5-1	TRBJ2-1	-	TGCGCCAGCAGCCTAGGACTAGCGGGGACCCCTCAGTTCTTC	CASSLGLAGTPQFF
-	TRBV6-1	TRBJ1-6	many	TGTGCCAGCAGGGCGGGCCAAAATTCACCCCTCCACTTT	CASRAGQNSPLHF
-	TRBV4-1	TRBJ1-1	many	TGCGCCAGCAGCCAAGGAGTGAACACTGAAGCTTTCTTT	CASSQGVNTEAFF
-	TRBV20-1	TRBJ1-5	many	TGCAGTGCTAGAGATCAGGGGAATCAGCCCCAGCATTTT	CSARDQGNQPQHF
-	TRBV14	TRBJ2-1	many	TGTGCCAGCAGCAACCGGGCCTCACAGTTCTTC	CASSNRASQFF
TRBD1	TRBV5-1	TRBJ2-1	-	TGCGCCAGCAGCTCCCGGGGGGCTACAGGGGGCTCAGTGTGGGACAATGAGCAGTTCTTC	CASSSRGATGGSVWDNEQFF
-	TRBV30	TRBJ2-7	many	TGTGCCTGGAGTGTACGGGGCAGGGTCTCCTACGAGCAGTACTTC	CAWSVRGRVSYEQYF
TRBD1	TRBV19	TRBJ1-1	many	TGTGCCAGTAGGACAGGGGGAGGGGATGAAGCTTTCTTT	CASRTGGGDEAFF
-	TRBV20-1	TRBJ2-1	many	TGCAGTGCTAGAGAAGGTCGATCAGCGGTTATGAACAATGAGCAGTTCTTC	CSAREGRSAVMNNEQFF
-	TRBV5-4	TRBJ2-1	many	TGTGCCAGCAGCCTACTCCTGTGGCCCGCCGTCAATGAGCAGTTCTTC	CASSLLLWPAVNEQFF
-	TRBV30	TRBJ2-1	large	TGTGCCTGGAGTTCTACCCCAGATAGTGAGCAGTTCTTC	CAWSSTPDSEQFF
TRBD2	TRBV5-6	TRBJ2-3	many	TGTGCCAGCAGCTTGATAGCGGGAGGGGGCACAGATACGCAGTATTTT	CASSLIAGGGTDTQYF
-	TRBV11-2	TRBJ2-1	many	TGTGCCAGCAGCTTAGGAGGTAGTGAGGATGAGCAGTTCTTC	CASSLGGSEDEQFF
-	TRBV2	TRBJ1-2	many	TGTGCCAGTTCAAGTGACAGAAACTATGGCTACACCTTC	CASSSDRNYGYTF